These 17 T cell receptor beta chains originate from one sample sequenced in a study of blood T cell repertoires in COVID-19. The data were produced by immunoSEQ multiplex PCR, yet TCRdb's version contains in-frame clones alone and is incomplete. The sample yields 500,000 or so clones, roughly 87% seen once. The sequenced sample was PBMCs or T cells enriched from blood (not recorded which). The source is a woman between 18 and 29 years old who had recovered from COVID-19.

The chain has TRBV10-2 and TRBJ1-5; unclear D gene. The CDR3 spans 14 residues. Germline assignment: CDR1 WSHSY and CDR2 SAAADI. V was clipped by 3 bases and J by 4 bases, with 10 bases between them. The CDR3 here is CASSDAGKNQPQHF. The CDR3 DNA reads TGCGCCAGCAGTGATGCGGGGAAGAATCAGCCCCAGCATTTT.

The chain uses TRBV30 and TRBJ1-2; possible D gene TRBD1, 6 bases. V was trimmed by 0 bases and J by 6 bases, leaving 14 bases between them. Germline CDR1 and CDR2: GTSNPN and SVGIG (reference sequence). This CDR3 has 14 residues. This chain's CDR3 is CAWSVHQGLDGYTF. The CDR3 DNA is TGTGCCTGGAGTGTACATCAGGGGTTGGATGGCTACACCTTC.

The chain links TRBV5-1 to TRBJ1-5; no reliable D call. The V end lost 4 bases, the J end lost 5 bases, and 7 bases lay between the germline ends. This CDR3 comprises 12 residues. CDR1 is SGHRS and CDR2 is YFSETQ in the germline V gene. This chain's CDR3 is CASSLGDQPQHF. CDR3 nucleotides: TGCGCCAGCAGCCTTGGAGATCAGCCCCAGCATTTT.

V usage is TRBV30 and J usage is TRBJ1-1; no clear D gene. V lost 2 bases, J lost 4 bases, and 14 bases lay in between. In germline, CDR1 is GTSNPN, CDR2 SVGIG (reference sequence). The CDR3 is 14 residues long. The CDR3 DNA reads TGTGCCTGGAGTCGGGGTGAACTCGGCACTGAAGCTTTCTTT. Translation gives CAWSRGELGTEAFF.

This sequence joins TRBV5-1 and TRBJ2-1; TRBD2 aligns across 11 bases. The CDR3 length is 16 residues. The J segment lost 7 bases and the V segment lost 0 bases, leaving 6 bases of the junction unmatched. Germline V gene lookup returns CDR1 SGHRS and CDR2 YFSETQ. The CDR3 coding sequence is TGCGCCAGCAGCTTGGAAGTGACTAGCGGGGATAATGAGCAGTTCTTC. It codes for CASSLEVTSGDNEQFF.

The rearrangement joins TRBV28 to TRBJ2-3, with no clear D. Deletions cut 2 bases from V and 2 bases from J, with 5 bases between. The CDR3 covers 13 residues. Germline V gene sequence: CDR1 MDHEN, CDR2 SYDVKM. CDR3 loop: CASSLPHTDTQYF. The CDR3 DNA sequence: TGTGCCAGCAGTTTACCCCACACAGATACGCAGTATTTT.

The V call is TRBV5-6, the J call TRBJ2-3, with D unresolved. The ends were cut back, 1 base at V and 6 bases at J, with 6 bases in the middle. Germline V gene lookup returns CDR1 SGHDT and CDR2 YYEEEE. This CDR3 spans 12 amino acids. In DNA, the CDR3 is TGTGCCAGCAGCTTGCAGTCGGATACGCAGTATTTT. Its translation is CASSLQSDTQYF.

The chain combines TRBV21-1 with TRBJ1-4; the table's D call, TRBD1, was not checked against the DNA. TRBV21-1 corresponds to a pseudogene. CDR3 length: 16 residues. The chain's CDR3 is CASSNFLDTSNEKLFF. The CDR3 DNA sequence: TGTGCCAGCAGCAACTTTTTGGACACGTCAAATGAAAAACTGTTTTTT.

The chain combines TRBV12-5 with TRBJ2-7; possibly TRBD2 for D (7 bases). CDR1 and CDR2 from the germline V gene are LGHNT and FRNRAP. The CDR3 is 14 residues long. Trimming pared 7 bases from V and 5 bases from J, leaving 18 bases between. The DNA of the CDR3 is TGTGCTAGTGCCTCCCCGGGGGGCGTCAACGAGCAGTACTTC. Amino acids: CASASPGGVNEQYF.

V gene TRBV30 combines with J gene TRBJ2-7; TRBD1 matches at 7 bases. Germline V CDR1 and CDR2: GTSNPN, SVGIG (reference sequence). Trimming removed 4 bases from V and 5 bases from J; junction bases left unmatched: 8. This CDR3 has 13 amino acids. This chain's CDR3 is CAWNTGEWDEQYF. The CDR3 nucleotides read TGTGCCTGGAATACAGGGGAATGGGACGAGCAGTACTTC.

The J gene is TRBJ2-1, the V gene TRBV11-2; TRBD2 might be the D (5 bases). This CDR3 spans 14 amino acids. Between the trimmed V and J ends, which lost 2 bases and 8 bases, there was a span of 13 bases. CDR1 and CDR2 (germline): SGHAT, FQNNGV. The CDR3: CASSLFDLLDEQFF. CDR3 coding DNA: TGTGCCAGCAGCTTATTCGACTTACTAGATGAGCAGTTCTTC.

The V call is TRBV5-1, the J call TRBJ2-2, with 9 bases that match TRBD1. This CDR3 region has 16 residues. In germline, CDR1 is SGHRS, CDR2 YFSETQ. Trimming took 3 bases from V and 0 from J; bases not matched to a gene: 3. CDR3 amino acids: CASSSTGGANTGELFF. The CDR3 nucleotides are TGCGCCAGCAGCTCCACAGGGGGCGCGAACACCGGGGAGCTGTTTTTT.

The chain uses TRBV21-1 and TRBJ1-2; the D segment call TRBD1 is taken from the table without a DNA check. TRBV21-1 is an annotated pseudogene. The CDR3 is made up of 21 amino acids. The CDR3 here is CASSPPDRGRRLVLLLKGYTF. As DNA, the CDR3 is TGTGCCAGCAGCCCGCCGGACAGGGGACGTCGATTGGTGCTCCTCTTAAAGGGCTACACCTTC.

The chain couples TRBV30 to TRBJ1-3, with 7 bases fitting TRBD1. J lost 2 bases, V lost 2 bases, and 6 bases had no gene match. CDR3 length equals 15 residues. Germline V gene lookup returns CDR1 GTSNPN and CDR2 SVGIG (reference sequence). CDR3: CAWSNLDRAGNTIYF. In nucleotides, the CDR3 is TGTGCCTGGAGTAATCTAGACAGGGCTGGAAACACCATATATTTT.

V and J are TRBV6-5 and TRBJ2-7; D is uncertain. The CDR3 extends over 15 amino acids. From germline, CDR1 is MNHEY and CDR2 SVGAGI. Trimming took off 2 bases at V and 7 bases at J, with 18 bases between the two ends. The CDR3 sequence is CASSYGSPLPREQYF. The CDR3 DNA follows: TGTGCCAGCAGTTACGGGTCACCCCTCCCGAGGGAGCAGTACTTC.

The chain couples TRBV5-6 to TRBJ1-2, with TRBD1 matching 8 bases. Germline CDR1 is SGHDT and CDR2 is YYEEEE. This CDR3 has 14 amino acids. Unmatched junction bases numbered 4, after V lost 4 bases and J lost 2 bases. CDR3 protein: CASSPTGANYGYTF. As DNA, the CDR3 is TGTGCCAGCAGCCCGACAGGGGCCAACTATGGCTACACCTTC.

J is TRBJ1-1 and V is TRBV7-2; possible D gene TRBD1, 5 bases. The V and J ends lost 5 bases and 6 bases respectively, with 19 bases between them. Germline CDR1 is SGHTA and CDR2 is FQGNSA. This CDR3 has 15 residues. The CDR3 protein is CASSPTARGGAEAFF. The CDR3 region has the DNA TGTGCCAGCAGCCCCACAGCAAGGGGCGGCGCTGAAGCTTTCTTT.